The text below deals with one T cell receptor (beta chain). This clone showed up just once. What this receptor recognizes is not known. Qualities for individual bases were not recorded, and no much larger clone is one base off. This entry comes from a study of graft-versus-host responses after intestinal transplantation listed by TCRdb under 2021. Regarding the research as a whole: The transplants that recipients received were multivisceral, liver-intestinal, or isolated intestinal. Bulk TCR-beta CDR3 sequencing was used to track graft-versus-host and host-versus-graft alloreactive T cell clones in the graft, circulation and bone marrow after intestinal transplantation. Donor T cell macrochimerism was defined as a peak of at least 4% donor T cells among recipient peripheral blood mononuclear cells. Of the roughly 23 intestinal transplant recipients enrolled in the cohort, one of whom was a retransplant, a few patients without pretransplant specimens were excluded. To identify alloreactive clones, pre-transplant mixed lymphocyte reaction products were sequenced and then compared with unstimulated pre-transplant donor and recipient T cells. Rather than going through the commercial service, samples from a few later patients were sequenced in-house on an Illumina MiSeq and processed with MiXCR. Every recipient was given anti-thymocyte globulin induction, followed by about 3 years of maintenance tacrolimus and steroids.

Libraries were prepared through the immunoSEQ multiplex PCR assay. For most patients, genomic DNA was isolated with the Qiagen DNeasy Blood and Tissue Kit and sent frozen to Adaptive Biotechnologies for TCR sequencing. For most patients, genomic DNA was subjected to high-throughput TCR-beta CDR3 sequencing by Adaptive Biotechnologies. Per the source publication's procedure: TCR sequencing data for 18 patients were retrieved from Adaptive's ImmunoSEQ software; a few other patients were processed with MiXCR and VDJtools. To correct CD4 versus CD8 sorting errors, any sequence found in both subsets at a frequency ratio below 5:1 was removed. CDR3 nucleotide sequences shared between donor and recipient were removed because the origin of such sequences could not be assigned. To count as alloreactive, a clone needed at least 2-fold expansion over unstimulated cells and a minimum CFSE-low frequency of 0.002% (template counts) or 0.001% (read counts). Clones were considered mappable if detected in sequenced pre-transplant spleen, lymph node, or MLR CFSE-low populations of the donor or recipient. Cumulative frequency of alloreactive clones was calculated as a percentage of all sequences weighted by copy number. TCRdb stores this immuneACCESS table with in-frame sequences only. Part of the clones is absent; in the studies checked, under half of the shortfall reflects unresolved V genes, and no reason is known for the rest. The V and J calls and the clone size are those of that table, but D and trimming were determined from the DNA. The sample yields around 110,000 clones; around nine tenths were counted once. About 0.18% of the sample lies in the top ten.

Points the paper makes about the study in general: Conclusions were limited by the relatively low number and heterogeneity of intestinal transplant patients. Patients with donor T cell macrochimerism had high GvH to HvG T cell clonal ratios in their allografts. GvH clones were detected in recipient bone marrow, and some appeared earlier in ileal mucosa or blood, consistent with an intestinal mucosal origin. Early after transplant, peak levels of circulating GvH clones were found to be associated with declines in HvG clones.

There are 17 amino acids in the CDR3, from cysteine to phenylalanine inclusive. CDR3 DNA is the only sequence kept; it has 51 bases, read in frame from the first base. CDR1 SGHRS and CDR2 YFSETQ were looked up in the germline V gene. The junction shows trimming of 0 bases on V and 1 base on J, and the gene matches do not reach 7 bases of it. The sample's time point label, in plain terms: cells obtained before transplantation from donor or recipient. CD3+CD4+ and CD3+CD8+ populations were FACS-sorted from unstimulated pre-transplant donor and recipient cells taken from spleen or lymph nodes. The sequence came from a human donor who received an intestinal transplant. The sequencing used unstimulated CD4+ T cells sorted from spleen or lymph node cells, collected before intestinal transplant. The chain was built from TRBV5-1 and TRBJ2-5; 9 junctional bases match TRBD2. The CDR3 region reads CASSLAGLARIQETQYF. The nucleotides are TGCGCCAGCAGCTTGGCCGGACTAGCGAGAATCCAAGAGACCCAGTACTTC.